A selection of T cell receptor beta chains follows, all from one sample in a study of blood T cell repertoires in COVID-19. The data were produced by immunoSEQ multiplex PCR, yet TCRdb's version contains in-frame clones alone and is incomplete. The sample comprises 70,000 to 100,000 clones, about 86% of which are singletons, and more than 1% rests with the top ten. The sequenced material came from peripheral blood. All receptors come from a man older than 75 with active or convalescent COVID-19. The CDR3 runs from the conserved cysteine through the conserved F or W. Fields, in order: V gene, CDR3 protein.

v_gene: TRBV5-1; CDR3aa: CASSGSGASTDTQYF
v_gene: TRBV18; CDR3aa: CASSPPLGQGYQPQHF
v_gene: TRBV18; CDR3aa: CASSPRTSTDTQYF
v_gene: TRBV29-1; CDR3aa: CSVDGGLGLNQKLFF
v_gene: TRBV5-1; CDR3aa: CASSAGQGVNYGYTF
v_gene: TRBV7-3; CDR3aa: CASSLRGDRNYEQYF
v_gene: TRBV18; CDR3aa: CASSTDRGLYGYTF
v_gene: TRBV18; CDR3aa: CASSPTRGHIRDSPLHF
v_gene: TRBV24-1; CDR3aa: CATSDLLGVGFF
v_gene: TRBV6-5; CDR3aa: CASKTGVNYGYTF
v_gene: TRBV5-1; CDR3aa: CASSLNGGKETQYF
v_gene: TRBV5-1; CDR3aa: CASSSPPGQGTYNEQFF
v_gene: TRBV7-8; CDR3aa: CASRRTGGPYEQYF
v_gene: TRBV15; CDR3aa: CATSRGPQRPTANTEAFF
v_gene: TRBV7-2; CDR3aa: CASSLTRNTEAFF
v_gene: TRBV21-1; CDR3aa: CASPSGDRYEQYF
v_gene: TRBV5-1; CDR3aa: CASSFINEQFF
v_gene: TRBV19; CDR3aa: CASSRNRINEQFF
v_gene: TRBV2; CDR3aa: CASVRGSLGTGELFF
v_gene: TRBV7-8; CDR3aa: CASSLDGVLYGRAFGTDTQYF
v_gene: TRBV10-3; CDR3aa: CAISEGGGHSGNTIYF
v_gene: TRBV6-5; CDR3aa: CASTPGGKVYEQYF
v_gene: TRBV27; CDR3aa: CASSLNRYNEQFF
v_gene: TRBV18; CDR3aa: CASSAAGTYDEQFF
v_gene: TRBV6-5; CDR3aa: CATYGQSGANVLTF